A selection of T cell receptor beta chains follows, all from one sample in a study of OX40 agonist ivuxolimab in advanced cancers. Method: immunoSEQ multiplex PCR; TCRdb's copy keeps in-frame clones and lacks some. Counted here are tens of thousands of clones, approximately 90% occurring once; the ten biggest clones make up under 1.5%. The sequencing here drew on CD4+ or CD8+ T cells sorted from blood, taken in a trial of the OX40 agonist ivuxolimab. Source of these receptors: an adult with an advanced solid tumor such as melanoma, head and neck, liver or kidney cancer. The CDR3 runs from the conserved cysteine through the conserved F or W. A clone size is listed for some rows: how often the clone was seen (once, few, many), or a class if it is expanded.

j_call	v_call	clone_size	cdr3_aa
TRBJ2-1	TRBV30	.	CAWTRAAGGDNEQFF
TRBJ1-4	TRBV4-1	.	CASSQAYGATNEKLFF
TRBJ2-5	TRBV6-6	.	CASSSTSAGRETQYF
TRBJ2-6	TRBV30	.	CAWDDRAGGANVLTF
TRBJ2-5	TRBV15	.	CATSRDRSGGETQYF
TRBJ2-1	TRBV7-8	.	CASSLERGALYNEQFF
TRBJ2-7	TRBV7-9	.	CASSLGGGGSWSGEQYF
TRBJ2-7	TRBV5-8	.	CASDWGGNGYEQYF
TRBJ2-5	TRBV18	.	CASSPTLRETQYF
TRBJ1-5	TRBV5-1	.	CASSLGGDQPQHF
TRBJ2-7	TRBV11-2	.	CASSTLAGGGYEQYF
TRBJ2-5	TRBV18	.	CASSPDREETQYF
TRBJ1-2	TRBV6-5	.	CASSADRVGSGYTF
TRBJ2-2	TRBV7-2	.	CASSLIRNTGELFF
TRBJ1-1	TRBV5-1	.	CASSLTGGTEAFF
TRBJ1-3	TRBV25-1	.	CASGTLGNTIYF
TRBJ1-4	TRBV28	.	CASGQGDNEKLFF
TRBJ2-3	TRBV18	medium-sized	CASSPHPGPDTQYF